The rows below give T cell receptor beta chains drawn from one sample of a study of technical replicates of blood from a few donors. The table came from immunoSEQ multiplex PCR; TCRdb's copy has only in-frame clones and leaves some out. The sample holds approximately 78,000 clones, around 90% seen once. The sample comprised T cells isolated from PBMCs. The receptors were sampled from a human donor in good health. Each CDR3 is given with its conserved first and last residue. D genes are given only for firm matches. A clone size is listed for some rows: how often the clone was seen (once, few, many), or a class if it is expanded.

J gene	D gene	V gene	clone size	CDR3 DNA	CDR3 protein
TRBJ2-1	.	TRBV12-5	.	TGTGCTAGTGGGGAGCGGCCCAATGAGCAGTTCTTC	CASGERPNEQFF
TRBJ2-2	TRBD1	TRBV29-1	.	TGCAGCGTTCTAACAGGGGGCGGGGAGCTGTTTTTT	CSVLTGGGELFF
TRBJ2-3	.	TRBV2	.	TGTGCCAGCAGAAGGGACTTCACAGATACGCAGTATTTT	CASRRDFTDTQYF
TRBJ2-7	.	TRBV19	.	TGTGCCAGTAGTATTTCCAGGTCCCAGCAGTACTTC	CASSISRSQQYF
TRBJ1-1	.	TRBV6-5	.	TGTGCCAGCAGTTACCAAGGGGTTGGGGGGACTGAAGCTTTCTTT	CASSYQGVGGTEAFF
TRBJ2-2	.	TRBV19	.	TGTGCCAGTAGTATAGATAGGGGCTCCGGGGAGCTGTTTTTT	CASSIDRGSGELFF
TRBJ1-4	TRBD1	TRBV11-2	.	TGTGCCAGCAGCTTTCCAGCCGGGACAGGGGGTGAAAAACTGTTTTTT	CASSFPAGTGGEKLFF
TRBJ1-2	.	TRBV9	.	TGTGCCAGCAGCACAGGAGACAGAGATAAGACCTTC	CASSTGDRDKTF
TRBJ2-7	TRBD1	TRBV15	.	TGTGCCACCAGCACCAGACAGGGATCCTACGAGCAGTACTTC	CATSTRQGSYEQYF
TRBJ1-5	.	TRBV9	.	TGTGCCAGCAGCGTAAGATCCAGTCAGCCCCAGCATTTT	CASSVRSSQPQHF
TRBJ2-2	.	TRBV9	.	TGTGCCAGCAGCTTTCCAGCGGAATTATCGGGGGAGCTGTTTTTT	CASSFPAELSGELFF
TRBJ1-1	.	TRBV7-6	.	TGTGCCAGCAGCTTTTGGAGCGCCGACACTGAAGCTTTCTTT	CASSFWSADTEAFF
TRBJ2-3	TRBD2	TRBV13	.	TGTGCCAGCAGCCCTACGGGAGGGGGGACAGATACGCAGTATTTT	CASSPTGGGTDTQYF
TRBJ2-2	TRBD2	TRBV5-1	.	TGCGCCAGCAGCCCAACTAGCGGGAGATCGAACACCGGGGAGCTGTTTTTT	CASSPTSGRSNTGELFF
TRBJ1-1	.	TRBV30	.	TGTGCCTGGAGTGTGGGAGGGAACACTGAAGCTTTCTTT	CAWSVGGNTEAFF
TRBJ2-5	.	TRBV10-3	.	TGTGCCATCAGTGAGTCGTGGCAGGAACAGACCCAGTACTTC	CAISESWQEQTQYF
TRBJ2-7	.	TRBV5-1	.	TGCGCCAGCAGCCTAGGCGGGACGACCTACGAGCAGTACTTC	CASSLGGTTYEQYF
TRBJ2-2	.	TRBV6-5	.	TGTGCCAGCAGTTACGAGTCCGGGGAGCTGTTTTTT	CASSYESGELFF
TRBJ1-5	.	TRBV15	.	TGTGCCACCAGCCAAGTGGCCTTAGACTATAGCAATCAGCCCCAGCATTTT	CATSQVALDYSNQPQHF
TRBJ2-1	.	TRBV29-1	.	TGCAGCGTTGGACAAAGATGGGGCGACAATGAGCAGTTCTTC	CSVGQRWGDNEQFF
TRBJ1-5	.	TRBV2	.	TGTGCCAGCAGTGCTCGGGGAAATAGCAATCAGCCCCAGCATTTT	CASSARGNSNQPQHF
TRBJ2-5	TRBD1	TRBV6-5	.	TGTGCCAGCAGGGGACAGGGAGAGACCCAGTACTTC	CASRGQGETQYF
TRBJ1-1	.	TRBV29-1	few	TGCAGCGTTCGTCGCGTGAACACTGAAGCTTTCTTT	CSVRRVNTEAFF
TRBJ2-3	.	TRBV27	.	TGTGCCAGTAACCGGGACACTCGATACACAGATACGCAGTATTTT	CASNRDTRYTDTQYF
TRBJ1-1	TRBD1	TRBV28	.	TGTGCCAGCAGTTTAGGGGACAGGGGTCACACTGAAGCTTTCTTT	CASSLGDRGHTEAFF
TRBJ1-1	.	TRBV19	.	TGTGCCAGTAGTATGGCAGGACCTGGAGGAGCTTTCTTT	CASSMAGPGGAFF
TRBJ1-3	.	TRBV9	once	TGTGCCAGCAGCGTAGAGGGAGGGATCAGTTCTGGAAACACCATATATTTT	CASSVEGGISSGNTIYF
TRBJ2-7	.	TRBV30	.	TGTGCCTGGGAGGAAAGTGCCTACGAGCAGTACTTC	CAWEESAYEQYF
TRBJ1-1	.	TRBV9	.	TGTGCCAGCAGCGGAGGATCAGATGAAGCTTTCTTT	CASSGGSDEAFF
TRBJ1-5	.	TRBV6-1	.	TGTGCCAGCAGTGTCCAGGGGCCCCTTAGCAATCAGCCCCAGCATTTT	CASSVQGPLSNQPQHF
TRBJ2-7	.	TRBV7-8	.	TGTGCCAGCAGCACCCGCCGATTTGGGACTCCTACGAGTGGTTCCTCTTACGAGCAGTACTTC	CASSTRRFGTPTSGSSYEQYF
TRBJ2-3	.	TRBV2	.	TGTGCCAGCAGCGAAGAATCCGTAGATACGCAGTATTTT	CASSEESVDTQYF
TRBJ1-2	.	TRBV4-2	.	TGTGCCAGCAGCCAAGATTTACAGGATAGCTATGGCTACACCTTC	CASSQDLQDSYGYTF
TRBJ2-5	.	TRBV5-4	.	TGTGCCAGCAGCTTGGCCGGGGGTGGGGAGACCCAGTACTTC	CASSLAGGGETQYF
TRBJ1-2	.	TRBV20-1	.	TGCAGTGCCCGGGATTATGGCTACACCTTC	CSARDYGYTF
TRBJ2-7	.	TRBV4-1	.	TGCGCCAGCAGCCTGGAGGCAACCACCTCCTACGAGCAGTACTTC	CASSLEATTSYEQYF
TRBJ2-7	.	TRBV19	.	TGTGCCAGTAGTATAGGGACAGGAGGGGGTTACGAGCAGTACTTC	CASSIGTGGGYEQYF
TRBJ2-5	TRBD2	TRBV6-5	.	TGTGCCAGCAGGCTCACTAGCGGGGTCCAAGAGACCCAGTACTTC	CASRLTSGVQETQYF
TRBJ1-2	.	TRBV6-1	few	TGTGCCAGCAGTTGGGCGAATGGCTACACCTTC	CASSWANGYTF
TRBJ2-7	.	TRBV27	.	TGTGCCACCTCAGGGGGGCGACGCTACGAGCAGTACTTC	CATSGGRRYEQYF
TRBJ1-5	TRBD1	TRBV27	.	TGTGCCAGCAGTACCTACAGGGGGAATAATCAGCCCCAGCATTTT	CASSTYRGNNQPQHF
TRBJ2-7	.	TRBV10-2	.	TGCGCCAGCAGTGAGTTTCCCTCGTACGAGCAGTACTTC	CASSEFPSYEQYF
TRBJ2-1	.	TRBV5-8	.	TGTGCCAACGACATTCCTAACTCCTACAATGAGCAGTTCTTC	CANDIPNSYNEQFF
TRBJ1-5	.	TRBV25-1	.	TGTGCCAGCAGTGAATGGGAGTCGGACCAGCCCCAGCATTTT	CASSEWESDQPQHF
TRBJ1-5	.	TRBV28	.	TGTGCCAGCAGGGGACTGGAGTACAATCAGCCCCAGCATTTT	CASRGLEYNQPQHF
TRBJ1-2	.	TRBV5-4	.	TGTGCCAGCAGCTTAATATTGGGCGGCTACACCTTC	CASSLILGGYTF